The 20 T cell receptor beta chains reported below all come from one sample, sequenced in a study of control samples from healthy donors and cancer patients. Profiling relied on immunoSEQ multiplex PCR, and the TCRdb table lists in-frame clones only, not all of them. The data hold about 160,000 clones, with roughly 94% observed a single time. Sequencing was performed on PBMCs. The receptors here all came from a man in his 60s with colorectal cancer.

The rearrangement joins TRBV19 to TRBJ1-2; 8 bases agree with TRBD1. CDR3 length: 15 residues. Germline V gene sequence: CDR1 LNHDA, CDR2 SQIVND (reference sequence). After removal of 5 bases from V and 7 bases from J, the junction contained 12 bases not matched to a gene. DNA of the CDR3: TGTGCCAGTAGTTTCTTAACAGGGGGGTCTTTTGGCTACACCTTC. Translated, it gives CASSFLTGGSFGYTF.

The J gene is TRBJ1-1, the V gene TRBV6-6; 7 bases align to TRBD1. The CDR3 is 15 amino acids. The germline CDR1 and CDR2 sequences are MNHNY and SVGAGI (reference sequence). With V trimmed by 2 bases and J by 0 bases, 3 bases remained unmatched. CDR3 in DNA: TGTGCCAGCAGTTACGGGACAGCCTTGAACACTGAAGCTTTCTTT. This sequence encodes CASSYGTALNTEAFF.

DNA for the CDR3: TGTGCCAGCAGTGAATCGGGCAGCCTGAACACTGAAGCTTTCTTT. This encodes CASSESGSLNTEAFF. V is TRBV25-1 and J is TRBJ1-1; D remains ambiguous. CDR3 length: 15 residues. Germline V gene sequence: CDR1 MGHDK, CDR2 SYGVNS. V was pared by 1 base and J by 0 bases, with 9 bases between. Full variable domain (outside the CDR3, taken from reference TRBV25-1 and TRBJ1-1): EADIYQTPRYLVIGTGKKITLECSQTMGHDKMYWYQQDPGMELHLIHYSYGVNSTEKGDLSSESTVSRIRTEHFPLTLESARPSHTSQYLCASSESGSLNTEAFFGQGTRLTVV.

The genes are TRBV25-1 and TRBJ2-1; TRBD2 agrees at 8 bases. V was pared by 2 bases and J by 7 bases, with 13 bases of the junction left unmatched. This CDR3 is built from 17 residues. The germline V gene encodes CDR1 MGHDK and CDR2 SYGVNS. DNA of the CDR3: TGTGCCAGCAGTGAAATGGGTTATGCGGGGGGAGGTAATGAGCAGTTCTTC. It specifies CASSEMGYAGGGNEQFF.

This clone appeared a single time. CDR3 bases: TGTGCCAGCAGCCTAGCGGGGCCTTGGGATGAGCAGTTCTTC. Translating gives CASSLAGPWDEQFF. The chain uses TRBV6-5 and TRBJ2-1, with 9 nucleotides matching TRBD2. The CDR3 totals 14 residues. V trimming: 6 bases; J trimming: 8 bases; junction bases outside the gene matches: 8. Per the germline V gene, CDR1 is MNHEY and CDR2 is SVGAGI.

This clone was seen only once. CDR3 region: CASSLALGGNYGYTF. The CDR3 DNA follows: TGTGCCAGCAGCTTGGCCCTAGGGGGAAACTATGGCTACACCTTC. V gene TRBV5-8 combines with J gene TRBJ1-2, with D possibly TRBD1 on 6 matching bases. The V gene's germline CDR1 is SGHTS and CDR2 YDEGEE. Trimming pared 0 bases from V and 2 bases from J, leaving 11 bases between. CDR3 size: 15 residues. Full variable domain (remainder filled in from reference TRBV5-8 and TRBJ1-2): EAGVTQSPTHLIKTRGQQATLRCSPISGHTSVYWYQQALGLGLQFLLWYDEGEERNRGNFPPRFSGRQFPNYSSELNVNALELEDSALYLCASSLALGGNYGYTFGSGTRLTVV.

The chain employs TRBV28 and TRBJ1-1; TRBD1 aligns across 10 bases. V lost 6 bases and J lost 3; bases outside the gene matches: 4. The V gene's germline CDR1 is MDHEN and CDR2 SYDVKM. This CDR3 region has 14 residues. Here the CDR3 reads CASRGDRGYTEAFF. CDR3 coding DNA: TGTGCCAGCAGGGGGGACAGGGGATACACTGAAGCTTTCTTT. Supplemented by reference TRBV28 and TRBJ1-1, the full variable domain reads DVKVTQSSRYLVKRTGEKVFLECVQDMDHENMFWYRQDPGLGLRLIYFSYDVKMKEKGDIPEGYSVSREKKERFSLILESASTNQTSMYLCASRGDRGYTEAFFGQGTRLTVV.

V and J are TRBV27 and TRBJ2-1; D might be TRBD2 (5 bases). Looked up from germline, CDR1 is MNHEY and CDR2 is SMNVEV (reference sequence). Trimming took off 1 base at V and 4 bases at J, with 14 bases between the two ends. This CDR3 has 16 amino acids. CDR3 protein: CASSLWSGSGYNEQFF. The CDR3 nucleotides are TGTGCCAGCAGTTTATGGTCGGGGAGTGGATACAATGAGCAGTTCTTC.

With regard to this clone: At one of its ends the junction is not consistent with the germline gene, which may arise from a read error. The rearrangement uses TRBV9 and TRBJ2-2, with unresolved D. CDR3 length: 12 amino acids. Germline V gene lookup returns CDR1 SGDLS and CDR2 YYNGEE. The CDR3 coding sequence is TGTGCCAGCAGCCTTCAGACTGGGGAACTGTTTTTT. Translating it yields CASSLQTGELFF.

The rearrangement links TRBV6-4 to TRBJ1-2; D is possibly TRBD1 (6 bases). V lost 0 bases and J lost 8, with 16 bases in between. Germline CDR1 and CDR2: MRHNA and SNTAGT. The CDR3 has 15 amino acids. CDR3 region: CASSDSGGAVSGYTF. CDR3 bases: TGTGCCAGCAGTGACTCGGGGGGGGCAGTAAGCGGCTACACCTTC.

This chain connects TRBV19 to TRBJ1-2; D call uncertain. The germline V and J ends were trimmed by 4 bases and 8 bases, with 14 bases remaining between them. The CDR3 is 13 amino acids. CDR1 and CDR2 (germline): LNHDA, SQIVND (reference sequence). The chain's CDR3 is CASSKKDPGGYTF. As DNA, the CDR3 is TGTGCCAGTAGTAAAAAGGACCCTGGGGGCTACACCTTC.

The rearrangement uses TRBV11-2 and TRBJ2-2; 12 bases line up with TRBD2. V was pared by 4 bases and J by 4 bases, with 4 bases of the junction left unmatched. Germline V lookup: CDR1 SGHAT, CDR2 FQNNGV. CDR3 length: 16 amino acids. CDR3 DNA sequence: TGTGCCAGCAGCTATCTAGCGGGGGGGAGCACCGGGGAGCTGTTTTTT. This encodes CASSYLAGGSTGELFF.

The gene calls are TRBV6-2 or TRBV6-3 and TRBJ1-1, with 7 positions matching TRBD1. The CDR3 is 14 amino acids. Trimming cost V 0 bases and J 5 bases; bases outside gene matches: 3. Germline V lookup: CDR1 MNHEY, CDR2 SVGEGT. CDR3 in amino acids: CASSYSLTGTEAFF. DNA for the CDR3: TGTGCCAGCAGTTACTCCTTGACAGGGACTGAAGCTTTCTTT.

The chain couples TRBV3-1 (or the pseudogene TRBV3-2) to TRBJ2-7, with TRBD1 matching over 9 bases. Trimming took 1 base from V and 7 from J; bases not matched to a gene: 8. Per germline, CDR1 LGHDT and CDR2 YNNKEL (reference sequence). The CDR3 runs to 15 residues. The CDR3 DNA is TGTGCCAGCAGCCAAGTGTCGACAGGGGGGCTTGAGCAGTACTTC. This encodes CASSQVSTGGLEQYF.

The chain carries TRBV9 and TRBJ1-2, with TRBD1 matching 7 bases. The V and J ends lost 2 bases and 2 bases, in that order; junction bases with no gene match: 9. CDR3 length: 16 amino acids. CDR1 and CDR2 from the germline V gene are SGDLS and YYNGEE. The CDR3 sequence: CASSVPKTGQNYGYTF. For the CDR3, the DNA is TGTGCCAGCAGCGTTCCAAAAACGGGACAGAACTATGGCTACACCTTC.

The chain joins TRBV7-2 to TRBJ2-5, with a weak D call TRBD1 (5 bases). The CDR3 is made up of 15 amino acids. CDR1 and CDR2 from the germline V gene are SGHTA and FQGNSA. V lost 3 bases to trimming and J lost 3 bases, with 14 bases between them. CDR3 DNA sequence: TGTGCCAGCAGCTTTAGCTTGGCAGGGAAAGAGACCCAGTACTTC. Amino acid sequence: CASSFSLAGKETQYF.

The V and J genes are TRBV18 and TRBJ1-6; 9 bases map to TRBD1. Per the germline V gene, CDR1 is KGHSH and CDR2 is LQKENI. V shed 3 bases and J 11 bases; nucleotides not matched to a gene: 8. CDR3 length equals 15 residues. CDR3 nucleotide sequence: TGTGCCAGCTCACCGATCCGGGACAGGGCCGCACCCCTCCACTTT. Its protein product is CASSPIRDRAAPLHF.

The CDR3 spells CASSAGTGTGDNSPLHF. DNA of the CDR3: TGTGCCAGCAGCGCTGGAACCGGGACAGGGGATAATTCACCCCTCCACTTT. V usage is TRBV5-4 and J usage is TRBJ1-6, with 10 nucleotides matching TRBD1. Germline assignment: CDR1 SGHNT and CDR2 YYREEE (reference sequence). The CDR3 covers 17 residues. J was trimmed by 5 bases and V by 4 bases; bases with no gene match: 9.

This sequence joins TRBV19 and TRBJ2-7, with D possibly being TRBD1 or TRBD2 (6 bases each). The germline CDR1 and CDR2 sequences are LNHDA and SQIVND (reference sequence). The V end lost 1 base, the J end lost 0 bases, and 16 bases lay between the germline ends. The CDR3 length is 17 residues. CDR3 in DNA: TGTGCCAGTAGTATAGGACCGGGGGCTATCAGCTCCTACGAGCAGTACTTC. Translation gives CASSIGPGAISSYEQYF.

CDR3 region: CASSLSSAGYDTEAFF. CDR3 in DNA: TGCGCCAGCAGCTTGAGTTCTGCGGGGTACGACACTGAAGCTTTCTTT. The J gene is TRBJ1-1, the V gene TRBV5-1, with D unresolved. Germline CDR1 is SGHRS and CDR2 is YFSETQ. This CDR3 has 16 residues. V lost 1 base and J 3 bases, leaving 16 bases between the germline ends.